Following are 26 T cell receptor beta chains from one sample sequenced in a study of blood T cell repertoires in COVID-19. Method: immunoSEQ multiplex PCR; TCRdb's copy keeps in-frame clones and lacks some. The table has about 80,000 clones, around 83% seen once. Sequenced input: peripheral blood. The receptors stem from an older woman with acute or convalescent COVID-19.

The gene calls are TRBV5-1 and TRBJ2-2; D not certain. The V end lost 0 bases, the J end lost 5 bases, and 11 bases lay between the germline ends. CDR3 length: 15 residues. Germline V CDR1 and CDR2: SGHRS, YFSETQ. The CDR3 DNA is TGCGCCAGCAGCTTGGGGTCGTTCGGTACCGGGGAGCTGTTTTTT. Amino acids: CASSLGSFGTGELFF.

The chain recombines TRBV29-1 with TRBJ1-1; 8 bases align to TRBD1. The CDR3 has 14 residues. Per the germline V gene, CDR1 is SQVTM and CDR2 is ANQGSEA. With 2 bases clipped from V and 4 bases from J, the junction kept 6 bases outside the gene matches. In DNA form, the CDR3 reads TGCAGCGTTGAACAAGACAGGGGCGTCACTGAAGCTTTCTTT. As protein: CSVEQDRGVTEAFF.

This clone was picked up one time. The chain combines TRBV30 with TRBJ1-2; D perhaps matches TRBD1 (6 bases). V shed 6 bases and J shed 7 bases, with 21 bases lying between them. The CDR3 sequence is 14 residues long. Germline loops: CDR1 GTSNPN, CDR2 SVGIG (reference sequence). The DNA of the CDR3 is TGTGCCTGCCACTTCACAGGGAGCCGTGGTGGCTACACCTTC. It specifies CACHFTGSRGGYTF.

The rearrangement joins TRBV29-1 to TRBJ1-1; possibly TRBD1 for D (5 bases). The CDR3 runs 13 residues. Germline CDR1 reads SQVTM; CDR2 reads ANQGSEA. Trimming left V 6 bases short and J 6 bases short, with 17 bases between. CDR3 protein: CSVAFGAGAEAFF. CDR3 sequence (DNA): TGCAGCGTGGCGTTTGGGGCGGGGGCTGAAGCTTTCTTT.

This clone was seen a few times. The chain links TRBV3-1 (or the pseudogene TRBV3-2) to TRBJ1-2; 7 positions agree with TRBD1. Per the germline V gene, CDR1 is LGHDT and CDR2 is YNNKEL (reference sequence). The J segment lost 8 bases and the V segment lost 4 bases, leaving 7 bases of the junction unmatched. The CDR3 covers 13 residues. CDR3 protein: CASSLIDRDGYTF. The CDR3 DNA follows: TGTGCCAGCAGCCTAATCGACAGGGACGGCTACACCTTC.

The chain joins TRBV2 to TRBJ1-2, with D possibly matching TRBD1 (6 bases). The CDR3 covers 16 residues. Trimming took 2 bases from V and 7 from J, leaving 20 bases between them. Germline values: CDR1 SNHLY, CDR2 FYNNEI. DNA of the CDR3: TGTGCCAGCAGTGAACTTGCATGGACAGTTCCCTCTGGCTACACCTTC. It is translated as CASSELAWTVPSGYTF.

The chain uses TRBV9 and TRBJ2-1; 14 bases align to TRBD2. The germline V gene has CDR1 SGDLS and CDR2 YYNGEE. Germline trimming cut 0 bases from V and 6 bases from J; bases unmatched to any gene: 11. The CDR3 totals 19 residues. CDR3 in DNA: TGTGCCAGCAGCGTAGCTTCGGGGACTAGCGGGAGAAGCGGCAATGAGCAGTTCTTC. As protein: CASSVASGTSGRSGNEQFF.

The V gene is TRBV6-5, the J gene TRBJ2-7, with a tentative D call TRBD1 (6 bases). CDR1 MNHEY and CDR2 SVGAGI come from the germline V gene. The CDR3 sequence is 15 residues long. Trimming pared 7 bases from V and 4 bases from J, leaving 20 bases between. CDR3 DNA sequence: TGTGCCAGCACTCTTCGGGCAGGGGCCTTTTACGAGCAGTACTTC. This codes for CASTLRAGAFYEQYF.

The genes are TRBV9 and TRBJ1-3, with TRBD1 identical over 8 bases. The V and J ends lost 0 bases and 2 bases, in that order; junction bases with no gene match: 22. This CDR3 is 22 amino acids long. CDR1 and CDR2 (germline): SGDLS, YYNGEE. CDR3 residues: CASSVELVYGSGGADPGNTIYF. The CDR3 bases are TGTGCCAGCAGCGTAGAGTTAGTCTACGGGTCAGGGGGCGCCGACCCTGGAAACACCATATATTTT.

This sequence joins TRBV5-1 and TRBJ2-2; D gene unclear. Looked up from germline, CDR1 is SGHRS and CDR2 is YFSETQ. Between the trimmed V and J ends, which lost 4 bases and 8 bases, there was a span of 9 bases. This CDR3 is built from 12 residues. The CDR3 DNA reads TGCGCCAGCAGCACTGACGGGGGGGAGCTGTTTTTT. This gives the protein CASSTDGGELFF.

This clone was counted a few times. The rearrangement uses TRBV7-2 and TRBJ2-5; 8 bases fit TRBD1. The germline CDR1 and CDR2 sequences are SGHTA and FQGNSA. V lost 5 bases to trimming and J lost 5 bases; unmatched junction nucleotides: 7. The CDR3 spans 14 residues. The CDR3 loop is CASSALQGGETQYF. The CDR3 nucleotides read TGTGCCAGCAGCGCGTTACAGGGGGGCGAGACCCAGTACTTC.

This rearrangement joins TRBV5-8 to TRBJ1-6; D is ambiguous. In germline, CDR1 is SGHTS, CDR2 YDEGEE. V was trimmed by 1 base and J by 10 bases, leaving 15 bases between them. CDR3 length: 15 amino acids. CDR3 coding DNA: TGTGCCAGCAGCTTGTTCGGTCAGAAGAGGTCACCCCTCCACTTT. Amino acid sequence: CASSLFGQKRSPLHF.

This chain connects TRBV19 to TRBJ1-1, with a possible D match to TRBD1 (6 bases). Germline V gives CDR1 LNHDA, CDR2 SQIVND (reference sequence). The V end was cut by 3 bases, the J end by 0 bases, with 14 bases between. The CDR3 has 16 residues. Written as DNA, the CDR3 is TGTGCCAGTAGTATTGGGGGCAGTTCCGTGAACACTGAAGCTTTCTTT. The encoded protein is CASSIGGSSVNTEAFF.

The chain employs TRBV5-6 and TRBJ1-2; D call uncertain. The CDR3 runs to 15 residues. Germline loops: CDR1 SGHDT, CDR2 YYEEEE. Trimming stripped 2 bases from V and 0 bases from J, with 11 bases between. The CDR3 is CASSFRVLANYGYTF. CDR3 nucleotides: TGTGCCAGCAGCTTCCGGGTTCTAGCTAACTATGGCTACACCTTC.

The chain combines TRBV29-1 with TRBJ2-2, with TRBD1 as a possible D gene (5 bases). The V and J ends lost 3 bases and 7 bases respectively, with 6 bases between them. The CDR3 has 11 amino acids. The germline gives CDR1 SQVTM, CDR2 ANQGSEA. The CDR3 nucleotides read TGCAGCGTTGACAGGGTCGGGGAGCTGTTTTTT. It is translated as CSVDRVGELFF.

The chain joins TRBV5-1 to TRBJ1-2; unclear D gene. Germline lookup yields CDR1 SGHRS and CDR2 YFSETQ. V lost 0 bases and J 9 bases, leaving 12 bases between the germline ends. The CDR3 spans 13 residues. CDR3 loop: CASSLAGVDSYTF. The CDR3, as DNA: TGCGCCAGCAGCTTGGCCGGGGTGGATAGCTACACCTTC.

This clone was observed a handful of times. The V call is TRBV5-1, the J call TRBJ1-1, with TRBD1 as a possible D gene (6 bases). V lost 4 bases, J lost 0 bases, and 7 bases lay in between. Germline lookup yields CDR1 SGHRS and CDR2 YFSETQ. The CDR3 runs 13 residues. The CDR3 is CASSPGVNTEAFF. In DNA, the CDR3 is TGCGCCAGCAGCCCAGGGGTGAACACTGAAGCTTTCTTT. Filled out from reference TRBV5-1 and TRBJ1-1, the complete variable domain reads KAGVTQTPRYLIKTRGQQVTLSCSPISGHRSVSWYQQTPGQGLQFLFEYFSETQRNKGNFPGRFSGRQFSNSRSEMNVSTLELGDSALYLCASSPGVNTEAFFGQGTRLTVV.

This chain connects TRBV6-1 to TRBJ2-1, with D tentatively TRBD2 (6 bases). Per the germline V gene, CDR1 is MNHNS and CDR2 is SASEGT. V shed 0 bases and J shed 1 base, with 10 bases lying between them. This CDR3 has 16 residues. The CDR3 region has the DNA TGTGCCAGCAGTGAAGCATACGGGGGATCCTACAATGAGCAGTTCTTC. It is translated as CASSEAYGGSYNEQFF.

V gene TRBV5-4 combines with J gene TRBJ1-2, with D perhaps TRBD1 (6 bases). The germline V gene encodes CDR1 SGHNT and CDR2 YYREEE (reference sequence). Deletions cut 1 base from V and 4 bases from J, with 14 bases between. This CDR3 has 15 amino acids. The CDR3 reads CASSLSIGQSYGYTF. The CDR3 nucleotides read TGTGCCAGCAGCTTGAGTATCGGACAGTCCTATGGCTACACCTTC.

This chain uses TRBV18 with TRBJ2-2; TRBD2 is a possible D gene (6 bases). Per germline, CDR1 KGHSH and CDR2 LQKENI. V was pared by 3 bases and J by 0 bases, with 11 bases between. CDR3 length: 16 amino acids. CDR3 amino acids: CASSPFSGANTGELFF. The DNA of the CDR3 is TGTGCCAGCTCACCGTTTAGCGGCGCGAACACCGGGGAGCTGTTTTTT.

V usage is TRBV10-3 and J usage is TRBJ1-1; possible D gene TRBD1, 5 bases. The CDR3 is 14 residues long. The germline V gene has CDR1 ENHRY and CDR2 SYGVKD. Trimming left V 3 bases short and J 3 bases short, with 11 bases between. CDR3 residues: CAISEWGGDTEAFF. The CDR3 region has the DNA TGTGCCATCAGTGAATGGGGGGGGGACACTGAAGCTTTCTTT.

This clone is a singleton in its sample. The chain combines TRBV3-1 (or the pseudogene TRBV3-2) with TRBJ2-4, with D perhaps matching TRBD1 (5 bases). The length of the CDR3 is 16 residues. V lost 0 bases and J lost 0, with 9 bases in between. Germline V gives CDR1 LGHDT, CDR2 YNNKEL (reference sequence). CDR3 in DNA: TGTGCCAGCAGCCAAGAAGGGGCCCTAGCCAAAAACATTCAGTACTTC. It yields the protein CASSQEGALAKNIQYF.

This clone was found a few times. V is TRBV7-9 and J is TRBJ2-7, with TRBD2 matching 8 bases. The germline V gene has CDR1 SEHNR and CDR2 FQNEAQ (reference sequence). This CDR3 contains 14 residues. The V and J ends lost 2 bases and 2 bases, in that order; junction bases with no gene match: 2. This chain's CDR3 is CASSLQAGAYEQYF. The CDR3 DNA sequence: TGTGCCAGCAGCTTACAAGCGGGGGCCTACGAGCAGTACTTC.

The chain uses TRBV24-1 and TRBJ2-1; 7 bases match TRBD1. The CDR3 is made up of 16 amino acids. V gave up 4 bases and J gave up 1 base; unmatched junction bases: 6. Germline lookup yields CDR1 KGHDR and CDR2 SFDVKD. CDR3 DNA: TGTGCCACCAGTGAGACCGGGACAGAATCCTACAATGAGCAGTTCTTC. It codes for CATSETGTESYNEQFF.

The chain recombines TRBV5-1 with TRBJ2-1; 13 nucleotides align to TRBD2. J was trimmed by 6 bases and V by 5 bases; bases with no gene match: 8. In germline, CDR1 is SGHRS, CDR2 YFSETQ. The CDR3 consists of 16 residues. The CDR3 region is CASRRSGTSGTNEQFF. Written as DNA, the CDR3 is TGCGCCAGCAGGCGTTCCGGGACTAGCGGGACCAATGAGCAGTTCTTC.

The V call is TRBV7-8, the J call TRBJ2-7; 7 nucleotides line up with TRBD1. The CDR3 length is 14 residues. Germline values: CDR1 SGHVS, CDR2 FQNEAQ. The trim removed 4 bases at V and 3 bases at J, leaving 6 bases unmatched. CDR3 sequence (DNA): TGTGCCAGCAGCTCAAGGACAGGAGACTACGAGCAGTACTTC. Translating gives CASSSRTGDYEQYF.